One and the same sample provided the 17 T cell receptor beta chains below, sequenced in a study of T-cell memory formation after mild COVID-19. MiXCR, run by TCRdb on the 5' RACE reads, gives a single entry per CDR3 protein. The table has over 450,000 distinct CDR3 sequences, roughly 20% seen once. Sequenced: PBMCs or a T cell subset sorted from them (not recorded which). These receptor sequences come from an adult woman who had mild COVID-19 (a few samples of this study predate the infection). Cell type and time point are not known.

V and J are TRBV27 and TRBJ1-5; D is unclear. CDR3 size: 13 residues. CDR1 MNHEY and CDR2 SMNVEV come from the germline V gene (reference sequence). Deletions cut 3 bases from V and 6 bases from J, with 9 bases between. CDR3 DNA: TGTGCCAGCAGTTTGAAGTATAGTCAGCCCCAGCATTTT. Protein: CASSLKYSQPQHF.

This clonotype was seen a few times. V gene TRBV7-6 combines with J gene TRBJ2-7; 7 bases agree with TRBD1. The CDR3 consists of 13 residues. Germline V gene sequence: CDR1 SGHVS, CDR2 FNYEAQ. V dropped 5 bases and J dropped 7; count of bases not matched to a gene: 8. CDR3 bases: TGTGCCAGCAGCCCACAGACAGGGTATGAGCAGTACTTC. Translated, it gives CASSPQTGYEQYF.

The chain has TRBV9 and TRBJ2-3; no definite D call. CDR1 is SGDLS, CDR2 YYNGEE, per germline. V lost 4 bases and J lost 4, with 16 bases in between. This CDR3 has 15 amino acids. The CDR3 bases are TGTGCCAGCAGCTCCCGGCCCGGAAGCGCAGATACGCAGTATTTT. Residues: CASSSRPGSADTQYF. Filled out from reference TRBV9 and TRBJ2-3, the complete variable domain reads DSGVTQTPKHLITATGQRVTLRCSPRSGDLSVYWYQQSLDQGLQFLIQYYNGEERAKGNILERFSAQQFPDLHSELNLSSLELGDSALYFCASSSRPGSADTQYFGPGTRLTVL.

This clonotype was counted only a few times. The CDR3 DNA follows: TGTGCCAGCACCTCCGGGACTAGCGGATACAATGAGCAGTTCTTC. It yields the protein CASTSGTSGYNEQFF. This chain links TRBV7-9 with TRBJ2-1; 11 bases are a match to TRBD2. This CDR3 region has 15 residues. J gave up 4 bases and V 7 bases, and 6 bases lay outside the gene matches. Germline V gene lookup returns CDR1 SEHNR and CDR2 FQNEAQ (reference sequence).

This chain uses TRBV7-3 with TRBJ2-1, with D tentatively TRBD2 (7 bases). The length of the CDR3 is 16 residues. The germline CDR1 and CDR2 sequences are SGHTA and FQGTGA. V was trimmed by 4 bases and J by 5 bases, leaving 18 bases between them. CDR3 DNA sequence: TGTGCCAGCAGCTCAACGTCGGAGGGGGGGCACAATGAGCAGTTCTTC. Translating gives CASSSTSEGGHNEQFF.

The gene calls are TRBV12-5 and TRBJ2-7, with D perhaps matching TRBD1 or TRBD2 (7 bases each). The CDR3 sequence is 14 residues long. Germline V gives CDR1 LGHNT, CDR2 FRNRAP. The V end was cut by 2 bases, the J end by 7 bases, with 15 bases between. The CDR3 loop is CASGLTGGQREQYF. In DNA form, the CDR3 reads TGTGCTAGTGGTTTGACGGGGGGACAGAGAGAGCAGTACTTC.

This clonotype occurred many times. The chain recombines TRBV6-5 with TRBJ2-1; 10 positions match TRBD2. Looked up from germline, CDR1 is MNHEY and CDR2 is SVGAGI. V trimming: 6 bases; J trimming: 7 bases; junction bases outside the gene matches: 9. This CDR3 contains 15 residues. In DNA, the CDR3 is TGTGCCAGCAGGAAGCTAGCGGGGGTAATGAATGAGCAGTTCTTC. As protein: CASRKLAGVMNEQFF.

The CDR3 sequence is CASSYSFETQYF. For the CDR3, the DNA is TGTGCCAGCAGTTACTCTTTTGAGACCCAGTACTTC. V and J are TRBV6-2 or TRBV6-3 and TRBJ2-5; D unclear. The V end was cut by 0 bases, the J end by 5 bases, with 4 bases between. This CDR3 is 12 amino acids long. Germline V gene lookup returns CDR1 MNHEY and CDR2 SVGEGT.

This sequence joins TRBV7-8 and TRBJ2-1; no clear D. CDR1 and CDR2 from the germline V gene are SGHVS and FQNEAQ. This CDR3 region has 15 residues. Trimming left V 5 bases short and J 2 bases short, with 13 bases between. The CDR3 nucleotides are TGTGCCAGCAGCCGCCCCCCTACCCCCTACAATGAGCAGTTCTTC. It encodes CASSRPPTPYNEQFF. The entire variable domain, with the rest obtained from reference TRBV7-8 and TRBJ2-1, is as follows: GAGVSQSPRYKVAKRGQDVALRCDPISGHVSLFWYQQALGQGPEFLTYFQNEAQLDKSGLPSDRFFAERPEGSVSTLKIQRTQQEDSAVYLCASSRPPTPYNEQFFGPGTRLTVL.

DNA of the CDR3: TGTGCCAGCAGCTGGCCGGGGGCCGCTGAAGCTTTCTTT. It specifies CASSWPGAAEAFF. The rearrangement links TRBV5-6 to TRBJ1-1; maybe TRBD1 (6 bases). V gave up 3 bases and J gave up 6 bases, with 12 bases separating them. The CDR3 loop spans 13 amino acids. From germline, CDR1 is SGHDT and CDR2 YYEEEE.

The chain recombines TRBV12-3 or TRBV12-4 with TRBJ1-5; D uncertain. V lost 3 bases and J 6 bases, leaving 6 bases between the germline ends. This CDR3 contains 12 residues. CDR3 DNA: TGTGCCAGCAGTTTGGGTAGTCAGCCCCAGCATTTT. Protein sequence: CASSLGSQPQHF.

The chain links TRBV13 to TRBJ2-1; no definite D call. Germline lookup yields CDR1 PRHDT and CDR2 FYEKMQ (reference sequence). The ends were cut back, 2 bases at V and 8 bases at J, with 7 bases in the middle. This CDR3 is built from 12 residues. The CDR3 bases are TGTGCCAGCAGCTTATCAGGCCATGAGCAGTTCTTC. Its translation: CASSLSGHEQFF.

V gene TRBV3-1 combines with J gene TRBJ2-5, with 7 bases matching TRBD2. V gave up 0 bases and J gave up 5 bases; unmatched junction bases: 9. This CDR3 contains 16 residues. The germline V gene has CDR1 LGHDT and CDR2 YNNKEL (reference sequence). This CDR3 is CASSQDPAGSGETQYF. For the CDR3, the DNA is TGTGCCAGCAGCCAAGACCCAGCGGGGTCGGGTGAGACCCAGTACTTC.

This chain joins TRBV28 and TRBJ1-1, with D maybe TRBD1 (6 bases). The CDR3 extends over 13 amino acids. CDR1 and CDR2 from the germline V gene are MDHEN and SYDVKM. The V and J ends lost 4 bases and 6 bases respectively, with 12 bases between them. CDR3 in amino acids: CASSSLDRSEAFF. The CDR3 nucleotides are TGTGCCAGCAGTTCCCTCGACAGGTCTGAAGCTTTCTTT.

Here the CDR3 reads CASSLAPGVHNEQFF. The CDR3 DNA reads TGTGCCAGCAGCTTAGCCCCGGGGGTTCACAATGAGCAGTTCTTC. The chain uses TRBV7-3 and TRBJ2-1; D may be TRBD2 (6 bases). Trimming removed 2 bases at V and 5 bases at J, with 13 bases between. The CDR3 has 15 residues. The germline V gene has CDR1 SGHTA and CDR2 FQGTGA.

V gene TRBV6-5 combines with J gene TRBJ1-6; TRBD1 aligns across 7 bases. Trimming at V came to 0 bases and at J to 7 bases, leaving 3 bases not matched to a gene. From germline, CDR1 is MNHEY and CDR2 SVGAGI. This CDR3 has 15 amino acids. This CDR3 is CASSYSSRGNSPLHF. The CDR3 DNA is TGTGCCAGCAGTTACTCTTCCAGGGGGAATTCACCCCTCCACTTT.

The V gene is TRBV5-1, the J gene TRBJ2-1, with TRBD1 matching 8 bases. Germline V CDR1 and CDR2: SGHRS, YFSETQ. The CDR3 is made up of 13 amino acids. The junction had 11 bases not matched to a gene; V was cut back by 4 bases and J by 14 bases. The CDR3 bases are TGCGCCAGCAGCGTTTGGGACAGGCGAGCGGAGTTCTTC. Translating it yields CASSVWDRRAEFF. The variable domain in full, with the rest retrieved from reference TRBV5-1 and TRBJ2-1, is KAGVTQTPRYLIKTRGQQVTLSCSPISGHRSVSWYQQTPGQGLQFLFEYFSETQRNKGNFPGRFSGRQFSNSRSEMNVSTLELGDSALYLCASSVWDRRAEFFGPGTRLTVL.